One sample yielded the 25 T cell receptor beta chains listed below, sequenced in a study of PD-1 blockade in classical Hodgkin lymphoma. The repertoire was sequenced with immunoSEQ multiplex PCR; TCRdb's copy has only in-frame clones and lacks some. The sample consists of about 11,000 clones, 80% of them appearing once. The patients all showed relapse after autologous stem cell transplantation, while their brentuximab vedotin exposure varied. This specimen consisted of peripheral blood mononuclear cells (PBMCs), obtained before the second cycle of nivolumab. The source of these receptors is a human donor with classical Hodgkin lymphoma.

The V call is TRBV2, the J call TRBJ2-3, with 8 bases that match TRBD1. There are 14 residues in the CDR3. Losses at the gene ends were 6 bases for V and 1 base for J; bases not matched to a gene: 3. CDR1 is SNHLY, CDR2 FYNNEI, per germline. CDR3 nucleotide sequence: TGTGCCAGCAGGTCGGGACAGGGCACAGATACGCAGTATTTT. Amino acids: CASRSGQGTDTQYF.

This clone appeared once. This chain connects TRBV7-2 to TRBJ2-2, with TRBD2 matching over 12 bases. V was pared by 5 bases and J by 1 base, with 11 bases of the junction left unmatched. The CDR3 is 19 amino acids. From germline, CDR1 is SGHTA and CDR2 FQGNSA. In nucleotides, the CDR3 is TGTGCCAGCAGCCTCCAAACCCTAGCGGGAGGGTTGAACACCGGGGAGCTGTTTTTT. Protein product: CASSLQTLAGGLNTGELFF.

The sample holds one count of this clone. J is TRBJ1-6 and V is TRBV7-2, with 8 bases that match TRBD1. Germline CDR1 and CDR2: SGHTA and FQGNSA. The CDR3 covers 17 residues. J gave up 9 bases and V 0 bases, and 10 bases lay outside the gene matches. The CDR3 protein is CASSLAPGQGFSSPLHF. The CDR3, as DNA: TGTGCCAGCAGCTTAGCGCCCGGACAGGGATTCTCTTCACCCCTCCACTTT.

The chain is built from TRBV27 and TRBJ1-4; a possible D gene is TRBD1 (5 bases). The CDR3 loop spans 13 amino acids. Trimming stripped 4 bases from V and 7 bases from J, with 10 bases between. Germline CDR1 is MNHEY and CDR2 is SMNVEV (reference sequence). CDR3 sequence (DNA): TGTGCCAGCAGTTCCAGGGAGTTTGAAAAACTGTTTTTT. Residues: CASSSREFEKLFF.

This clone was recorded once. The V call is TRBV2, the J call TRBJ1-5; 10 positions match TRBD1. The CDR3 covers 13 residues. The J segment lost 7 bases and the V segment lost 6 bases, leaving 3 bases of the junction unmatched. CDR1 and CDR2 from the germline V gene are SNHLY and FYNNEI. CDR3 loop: CASRGDRGQPQHF. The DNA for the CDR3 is TGTGCCAGCAGGGGGGACAGGGGCCAGCCCCAGCATTTT.

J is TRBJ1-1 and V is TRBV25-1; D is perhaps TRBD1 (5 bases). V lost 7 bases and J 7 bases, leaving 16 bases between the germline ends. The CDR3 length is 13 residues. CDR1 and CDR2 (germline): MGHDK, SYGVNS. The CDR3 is CASIRVGQDEAFF. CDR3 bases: TGTGCCAGCATTAGGGTGGGGCAGGATGAAGCTTTCTTT.

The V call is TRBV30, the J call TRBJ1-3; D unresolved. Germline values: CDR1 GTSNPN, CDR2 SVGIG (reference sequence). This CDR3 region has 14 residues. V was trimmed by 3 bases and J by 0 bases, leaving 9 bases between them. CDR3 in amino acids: CAWSLGNSGNTIYF. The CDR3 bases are TGTGCCTGGAGCCTCGGAAACTCTGGAAACACCATATATTTT. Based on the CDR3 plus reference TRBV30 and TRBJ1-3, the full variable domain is SQTIHQWPATLVQPVGSPLSLECTVEGTSNPNLYWYRQAAGRGLQLLFYSVGIGQISSEVPQNLSASRPQDRQFILSSKKLLLSDSGFYLCAWSLGNSGNTIYFGEGSWLTVV.

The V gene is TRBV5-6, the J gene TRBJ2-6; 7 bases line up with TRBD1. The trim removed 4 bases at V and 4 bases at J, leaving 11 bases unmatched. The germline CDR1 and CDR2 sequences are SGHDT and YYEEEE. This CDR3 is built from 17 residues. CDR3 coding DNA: TGTGCCAGCAGCCATCAGAGGGGGCGCTTCGGGGCCAACGTCCTGACTTTC. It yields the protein CASSHQRGRFGANVLTF. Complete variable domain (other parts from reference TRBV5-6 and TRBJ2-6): DAGVTQSPTHLIKTRGQQVTLRCSPKSGHDTVSWYQQALGQGPQFIFQYYEEEERQRGNFPDRFSGHQFPNYSSELNVNALLLGDSALYLCASSHQRGRFGANVLTFGAGSRLTVL.

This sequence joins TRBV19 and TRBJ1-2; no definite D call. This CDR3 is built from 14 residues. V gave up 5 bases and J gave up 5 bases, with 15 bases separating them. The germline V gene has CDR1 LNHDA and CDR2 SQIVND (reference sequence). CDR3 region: CASSQQVVQYGYTF. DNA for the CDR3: TGTGCCAGTAGTCAACAAGTGGTACAATATGGCTACACCTTC.

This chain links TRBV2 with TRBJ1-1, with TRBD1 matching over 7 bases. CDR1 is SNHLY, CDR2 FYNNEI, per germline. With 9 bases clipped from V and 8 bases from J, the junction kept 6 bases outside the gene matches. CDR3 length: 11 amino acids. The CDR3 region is CASKDRDEAFF. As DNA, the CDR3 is TGTGCCAGTAAAGACAGGGACGAAGCTTTCTTT.

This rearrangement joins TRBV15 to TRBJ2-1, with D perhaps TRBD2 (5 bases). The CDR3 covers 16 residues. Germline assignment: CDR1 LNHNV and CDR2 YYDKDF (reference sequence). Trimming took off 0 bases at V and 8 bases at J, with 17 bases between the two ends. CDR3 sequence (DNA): TGTGCCACCAGCAGAGATCTTCGGGGTTCGGTCGATGAGCAGTTCTTC. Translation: CATSRDLRGSVDEQFF.

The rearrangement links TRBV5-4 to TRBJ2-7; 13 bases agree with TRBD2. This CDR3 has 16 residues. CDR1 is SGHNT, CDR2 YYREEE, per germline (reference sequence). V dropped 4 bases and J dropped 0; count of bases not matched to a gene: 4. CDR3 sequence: CASSLGLAGASYEQYF. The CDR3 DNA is TGTGCCAGCAGCCTAGGACTAGCGGGGGCCTCCTACGAGCAGTACTTC. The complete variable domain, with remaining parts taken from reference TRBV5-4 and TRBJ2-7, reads ETGVTQSPTHLIKTRGQQVTLRCSSQSGHNTVSWYQQALGQGPQFIFQYYREEENGRGNFPPRFSGLQFPNYSSELNVNALELDDSALYLCASSLGLAGASYEQYFGPGTRLTVT.

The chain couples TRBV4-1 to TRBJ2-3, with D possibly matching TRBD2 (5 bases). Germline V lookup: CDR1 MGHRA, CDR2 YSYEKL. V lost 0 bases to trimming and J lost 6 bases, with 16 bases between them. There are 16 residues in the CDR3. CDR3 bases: TGCGCCAGCAGCCAAGATAGGACTGACGGGTGGGATACGCAGTATTTT. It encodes CASSQDRTDGWDTQYF.

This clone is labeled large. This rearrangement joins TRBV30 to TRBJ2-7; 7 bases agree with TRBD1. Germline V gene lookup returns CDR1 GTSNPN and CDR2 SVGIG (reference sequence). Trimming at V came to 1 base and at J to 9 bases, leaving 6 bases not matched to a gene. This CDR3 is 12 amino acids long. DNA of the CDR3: TGTGCCTGGAGTGCCGGGACAGTCGGGCAGTACTTC. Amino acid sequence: CAWSAGTVGQYF.

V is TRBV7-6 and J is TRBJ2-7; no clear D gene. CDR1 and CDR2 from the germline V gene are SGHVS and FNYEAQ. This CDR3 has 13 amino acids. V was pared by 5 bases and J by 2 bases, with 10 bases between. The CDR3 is CASSPPDAYEQYF. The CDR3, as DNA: TGTGCCAGCAGCCCTCCGGATGCCTACGAGCAGTACTTC.

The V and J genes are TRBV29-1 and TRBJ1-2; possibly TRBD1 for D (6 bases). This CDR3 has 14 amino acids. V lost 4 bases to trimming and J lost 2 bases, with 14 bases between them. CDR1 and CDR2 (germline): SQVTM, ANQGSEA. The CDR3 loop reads CSVVELTGNYGYTF. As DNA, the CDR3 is TGCAGCGTTGTCGAACTGACAGGAAACTATGGCTACACCTTC.

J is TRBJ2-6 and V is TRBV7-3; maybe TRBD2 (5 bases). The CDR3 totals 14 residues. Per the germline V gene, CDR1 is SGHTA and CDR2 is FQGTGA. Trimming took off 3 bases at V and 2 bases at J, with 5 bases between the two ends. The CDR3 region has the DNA TGTGCCAGCAGCTTCGGGGCTGGGGCCAACGTCCTGACTTTC. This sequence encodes CASSFGAGANVLTF. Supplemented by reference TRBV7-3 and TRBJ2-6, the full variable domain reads GAGVSQTPSNKVTEKGKYVELRCDPISGHTALYWYRQSLGQGPEFLIYFQGTGAADDSGLPNDRFFAVRPEGSVSTLKIQRTERGDSAVYLCASSFGAGANVLTFGAGSRLTVL.

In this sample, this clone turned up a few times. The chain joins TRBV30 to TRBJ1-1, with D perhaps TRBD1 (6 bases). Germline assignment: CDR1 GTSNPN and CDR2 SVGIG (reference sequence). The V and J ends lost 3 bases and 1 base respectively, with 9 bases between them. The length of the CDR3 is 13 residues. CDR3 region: CAWRGAWNTEAFF. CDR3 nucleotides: TGTGCCTGGAGGGGGGCCTGGAACACTGAAGCTTTCTTT.

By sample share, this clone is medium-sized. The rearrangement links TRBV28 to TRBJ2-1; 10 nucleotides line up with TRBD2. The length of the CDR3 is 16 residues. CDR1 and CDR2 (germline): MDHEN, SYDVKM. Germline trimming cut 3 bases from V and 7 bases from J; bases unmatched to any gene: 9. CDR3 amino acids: CASSFYSSGSGNEQFF. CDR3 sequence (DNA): TGTGCCAGCAGTTTTTACTCTAGCGGGAGTGGAAATGAGCAGTTCTTC.

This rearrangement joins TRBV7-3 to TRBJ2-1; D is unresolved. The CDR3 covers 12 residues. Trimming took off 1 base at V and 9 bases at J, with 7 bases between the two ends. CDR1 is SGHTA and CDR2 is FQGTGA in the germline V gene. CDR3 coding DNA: TGTGCCAGCAGCTTAAATGGGTTTGAGCAGTTCTTC. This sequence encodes CASSLNGFEQFF.

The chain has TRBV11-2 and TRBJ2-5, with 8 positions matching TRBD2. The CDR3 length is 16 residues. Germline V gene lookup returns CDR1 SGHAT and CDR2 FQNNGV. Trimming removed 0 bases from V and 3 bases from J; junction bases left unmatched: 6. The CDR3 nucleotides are TGTGCCAGCAGCTTAGACAGCGGGAGTTGGGAAGAGACCCAGTACTTC. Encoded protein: CASSLDSGSWEETQYF.

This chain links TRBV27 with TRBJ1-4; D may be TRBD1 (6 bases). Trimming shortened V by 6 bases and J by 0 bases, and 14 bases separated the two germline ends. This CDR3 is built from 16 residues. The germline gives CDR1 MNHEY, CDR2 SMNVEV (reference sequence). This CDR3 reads CASRRTVPATNEKLFF. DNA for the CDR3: TGTGCCAGCAGAAGGACAGTACCTGCAACTAATGAAAAACTGTTTTTT.

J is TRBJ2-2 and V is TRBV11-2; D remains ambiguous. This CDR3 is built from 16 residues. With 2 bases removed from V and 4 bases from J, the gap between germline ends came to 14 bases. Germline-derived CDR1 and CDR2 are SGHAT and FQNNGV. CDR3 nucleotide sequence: TGTGCCAGCAGCTTACCGGTGGGATTCACCACCGGGGAGCTGTTTTTT. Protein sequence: CASSLPVGFTTGELFF.

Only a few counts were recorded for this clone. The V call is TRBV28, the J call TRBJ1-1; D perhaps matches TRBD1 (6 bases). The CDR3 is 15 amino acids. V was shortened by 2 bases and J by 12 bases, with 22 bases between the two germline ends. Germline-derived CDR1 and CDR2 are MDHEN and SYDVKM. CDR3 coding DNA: TGTGCCAGCAGTTTACAGTCGGGACAATTCCCCCTGCCTTTCTTT. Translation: CASSLQSGQFPLPFF. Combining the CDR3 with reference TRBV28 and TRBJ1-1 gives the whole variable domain DVKVTQSSRYLVKRTGEKVFLECVQDMDHENMFWYRQDPGLGLRLIYFSYDVKMKEKGDIPEGYSVSREKKERFSLILESASTNQTSMYLCASSLQSGQFPLPFFGQGTRLTVV.

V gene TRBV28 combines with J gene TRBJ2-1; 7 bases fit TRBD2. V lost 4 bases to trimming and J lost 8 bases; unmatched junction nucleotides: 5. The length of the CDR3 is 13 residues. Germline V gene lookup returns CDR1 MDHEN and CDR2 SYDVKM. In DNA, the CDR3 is TGTGCCAGCAGTTCACTAGCGCTCTATGAGCAGTTCTTC. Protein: CASSSLALYEQFF.